What follows are 4 T cell receptor beta chains derived from one specimen sequenced in a study of blood T cell repertoires in COVID-19. Only in-frame clones appear in the TCRdb table, and some are missing; sequencing was by immunoSEQ multiplex PCR. This table holds around 240,000 clones, around 85% found once. Sequenced sample: PBMCs or T cells enriched from blood (not recorded which). The origin of the receptors is a woman aged 50 to 65 who had recovered from COVID-19.

V gene TRBV2 combines with J gene TRBJ2-1; TRBD2 matches at 7 bases. V was pared by 5 bases and J by 5 bases, with 9 bases of the junction left unmatched. The CDR3 is 15 amino acids. Germline lookup yields CDR1 SNHLY and CDR2 FYNNEI. The CDR3 DNA follows: TGTGCCAGCAGTCCCTGGGGTCGGGGGGACAATGAGCAGTTCTTC. Its translation is CASSPWGRGDNEQFF.

This clone was found a few times. The chain links TRBV5-1 to TRBJ2-1, with TRBD2 identical over 9 bases. CDR1 and CDR2 (germline): SGHRS, YFSETQ. Losses at the gene ends were 6 bases for V and 2 bases for J; bases not matched to a gene: 9. The CDR3 runs 16 residues. CDR3 DNA: TGCGCCAGCACCCGTAGCGGGAGCGATACCTACAATGAGCAGTTCTTC. Its protein is CASTRSGSDTYNEQFF.

The V call is TRBV27, the J call TRBJ2-1; TRBD2 aligns across 8 bases. Germline V lookup: CDR1 MNHEY, CDR2 SMNVEV (reference sequence). The CDR3 consists of 16 residues. The J segment lost 4 bases and the V segment lost 0 bases, leaving 5 bases of the junction unmatched. CDR3 DNA: TGTGCCAGCAGTTTATCTGGCGGGACTAGATACAATGAGCAGTTCTTC. This gives the protein CASSLSGGTRYNEQFF.

This chain joins TRBV27 and TRBJ2-1; TRBD1 matches at 7 bases. V was pared by 6 bases and J by 4 bases, with 9 bases of the junction left unmatched. Looked up from germline, CDR1 is MNHEY and CDR2 is SMNVEV (reference sequence). The CDR3 is 15 residues long. CDR3 bases: TGTGCCAGCAGACCAAACAGGGGCCTATACAATGAGCAGTTCTTC. It encodes CASRPNRGLYNEQFF.